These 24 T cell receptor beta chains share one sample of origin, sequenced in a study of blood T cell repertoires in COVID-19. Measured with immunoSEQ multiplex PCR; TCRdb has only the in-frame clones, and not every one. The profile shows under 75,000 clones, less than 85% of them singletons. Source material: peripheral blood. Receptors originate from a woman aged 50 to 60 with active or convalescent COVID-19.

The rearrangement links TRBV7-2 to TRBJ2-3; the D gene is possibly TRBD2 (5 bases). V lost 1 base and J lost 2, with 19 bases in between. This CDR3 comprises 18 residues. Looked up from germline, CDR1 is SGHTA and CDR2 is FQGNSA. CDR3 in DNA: TGTGCCAGCAGCTTAGTACTCTGGACGGGGTCCTCCACAGATACGCAGTATTTT. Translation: CASSLVLWTGSSTDTQYF.

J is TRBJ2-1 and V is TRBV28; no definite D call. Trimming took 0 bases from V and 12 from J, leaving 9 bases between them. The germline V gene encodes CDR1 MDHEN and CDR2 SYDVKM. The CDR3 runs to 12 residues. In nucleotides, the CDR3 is TGTGCCAGCAGTTTATGGCGGCTGGGGCAGTTCTTC. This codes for CASSLWRLGQFF.

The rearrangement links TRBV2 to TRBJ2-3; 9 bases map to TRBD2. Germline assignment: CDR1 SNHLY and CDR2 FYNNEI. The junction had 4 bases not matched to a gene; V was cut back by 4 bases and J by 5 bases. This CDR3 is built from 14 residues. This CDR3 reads CASSVAGGVDTQYF. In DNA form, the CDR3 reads TGTGCCAGCAGTGTCGCGGGAGGGGTAGATACGCAGTATTTT.

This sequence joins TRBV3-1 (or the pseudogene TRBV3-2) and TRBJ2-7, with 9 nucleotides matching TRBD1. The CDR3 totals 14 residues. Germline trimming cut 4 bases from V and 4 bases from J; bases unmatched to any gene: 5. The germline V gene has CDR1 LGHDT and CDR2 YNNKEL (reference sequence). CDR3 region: CASSRRTGEYEQYF. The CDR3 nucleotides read TGTGCCAGCAGCCGGCGGACAGGGGAGTACGAGCAGTACTTC.

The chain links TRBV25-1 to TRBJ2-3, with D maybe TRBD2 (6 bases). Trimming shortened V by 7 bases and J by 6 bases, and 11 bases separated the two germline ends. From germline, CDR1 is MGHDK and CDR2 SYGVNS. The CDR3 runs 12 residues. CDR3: CASNSGSDTQYF. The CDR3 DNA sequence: TGTGCCAGCAATTCCGGGAGCGATACGCAGTATTTT.

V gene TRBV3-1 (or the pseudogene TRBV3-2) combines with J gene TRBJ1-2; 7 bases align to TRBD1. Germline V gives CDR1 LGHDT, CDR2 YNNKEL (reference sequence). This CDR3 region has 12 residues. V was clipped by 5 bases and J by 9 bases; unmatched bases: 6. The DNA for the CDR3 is TGTGCCAGCAGCGCAGGGGGGAACAGCTACACCTTC. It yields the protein CASSAGGNSYTF.

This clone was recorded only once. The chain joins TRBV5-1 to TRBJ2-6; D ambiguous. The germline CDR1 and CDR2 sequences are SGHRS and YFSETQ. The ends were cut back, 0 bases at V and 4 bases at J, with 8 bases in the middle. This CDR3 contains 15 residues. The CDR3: CASSLDGFGANVLTF. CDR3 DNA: TGCGCCAGCAGCTTGGACGGGTTCGGGGCCAACGTCCTGACTTTC.

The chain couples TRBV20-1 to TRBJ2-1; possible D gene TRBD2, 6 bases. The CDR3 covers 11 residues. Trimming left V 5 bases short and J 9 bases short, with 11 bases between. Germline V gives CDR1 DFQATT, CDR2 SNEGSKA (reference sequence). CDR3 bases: TGCAGTGCTCCCGGGACTGGTGAGCAGTTCTTC. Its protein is CSAPGTGEQFF.

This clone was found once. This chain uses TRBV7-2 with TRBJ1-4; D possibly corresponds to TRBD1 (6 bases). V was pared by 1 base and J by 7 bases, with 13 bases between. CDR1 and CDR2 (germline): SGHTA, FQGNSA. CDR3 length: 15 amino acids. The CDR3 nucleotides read TGTGCCAGCAGCTTAGTAGGGGGGGGAGGTGAAAAACTGTTTTTT. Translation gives CASSLVGGGGEKLFF.

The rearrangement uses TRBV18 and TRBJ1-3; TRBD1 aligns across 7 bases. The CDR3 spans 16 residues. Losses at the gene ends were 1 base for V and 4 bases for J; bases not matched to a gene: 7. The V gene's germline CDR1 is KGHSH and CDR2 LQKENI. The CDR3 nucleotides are TGTGCCAGCTCACCACTACAGGGGAGGTCAGGAAACACCATATATTTT. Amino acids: CASSPLQGRSGNTIYF. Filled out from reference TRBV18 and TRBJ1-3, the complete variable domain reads NAGVMQNPRHLVRRRGQEARLRCSPMKGHSHVYWYRQLPEEGLKFMVYLQKENIIDESGMPKERFSAEFPKEGPSILRIQQVVRGDSAAYFCASSPLQGRSGNTIYFGEGSWLTVV.

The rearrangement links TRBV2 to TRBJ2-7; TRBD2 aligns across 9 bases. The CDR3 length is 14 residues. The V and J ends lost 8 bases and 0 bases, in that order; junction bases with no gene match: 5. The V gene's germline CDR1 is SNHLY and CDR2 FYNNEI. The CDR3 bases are TGTGCCAGCGGGCTAGCGGGGAGCTCCTACGAGCAGTACTTC. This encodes CASGLAGSSYEQYF.

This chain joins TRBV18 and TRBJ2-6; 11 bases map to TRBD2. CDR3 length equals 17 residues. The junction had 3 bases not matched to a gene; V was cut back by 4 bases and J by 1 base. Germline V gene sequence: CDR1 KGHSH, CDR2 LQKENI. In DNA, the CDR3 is TGTGCCAGCTCACTACTAGCGGGAGTTTCTGGGGCCAACGTCCTGACTTTC. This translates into CASSLLAGVSGANVLTF.

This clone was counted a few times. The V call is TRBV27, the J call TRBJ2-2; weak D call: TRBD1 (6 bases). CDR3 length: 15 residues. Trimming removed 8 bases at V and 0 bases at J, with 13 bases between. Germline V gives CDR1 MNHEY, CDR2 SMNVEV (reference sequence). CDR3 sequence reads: CASADSFSNTGELFF. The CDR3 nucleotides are TGTGCCAGCGCGGACAGCTTTTCGAACACCGGGGAGCTGTTTTTT.

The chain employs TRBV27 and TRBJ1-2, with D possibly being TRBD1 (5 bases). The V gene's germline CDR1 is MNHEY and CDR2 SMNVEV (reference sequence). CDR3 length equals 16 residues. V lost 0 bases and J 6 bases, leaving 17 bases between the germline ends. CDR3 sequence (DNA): TGTGCCAGCAGTTTATCGATTGGACACCTTTCCGATGGCTACACCTTC. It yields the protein CASSLSIGHLSDGYTF.

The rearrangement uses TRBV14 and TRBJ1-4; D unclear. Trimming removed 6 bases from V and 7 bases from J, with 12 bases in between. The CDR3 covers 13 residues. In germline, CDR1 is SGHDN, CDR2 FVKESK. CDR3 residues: CASSGPFGEKLFF. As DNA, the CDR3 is TGTGCCAGCAGTGGGCCCTTTGGTGAAAAACTGTTTTTT.

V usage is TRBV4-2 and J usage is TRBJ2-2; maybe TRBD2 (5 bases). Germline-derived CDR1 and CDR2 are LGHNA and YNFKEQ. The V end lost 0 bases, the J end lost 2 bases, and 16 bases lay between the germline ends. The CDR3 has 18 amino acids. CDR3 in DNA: TGTGCCAGCAGCCAAGATAGGGCCCTAGCAGTAAACACCGGGGAGCTGTTTTTT. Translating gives CASSQDRALAVNTGELFF.

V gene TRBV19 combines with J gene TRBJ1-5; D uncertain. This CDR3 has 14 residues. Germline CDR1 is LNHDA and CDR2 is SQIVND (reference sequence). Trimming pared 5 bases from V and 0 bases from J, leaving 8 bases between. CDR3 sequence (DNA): TGTGCCAGTAGTCCACAGAATAGCAATCAGCCCCAGCATTTT. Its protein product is CASSPQNSNQPQHF.

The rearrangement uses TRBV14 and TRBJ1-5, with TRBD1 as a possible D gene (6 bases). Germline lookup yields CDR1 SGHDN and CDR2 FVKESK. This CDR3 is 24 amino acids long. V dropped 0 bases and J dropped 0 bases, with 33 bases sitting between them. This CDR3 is CASSQDRGDISLVGEGYSNQPQHF. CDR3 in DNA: TGTGCCAGCAGCCAAGATCGAGGGGACATTTCTTTGGTTGGCGAGGGCTATAGCAATCAGCCCCAGCATTTT.

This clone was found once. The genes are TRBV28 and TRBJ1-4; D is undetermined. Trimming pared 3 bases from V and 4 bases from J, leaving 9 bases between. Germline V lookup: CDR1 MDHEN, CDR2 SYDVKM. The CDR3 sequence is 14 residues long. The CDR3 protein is CASSFGGFNEKLFF. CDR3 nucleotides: TGTGCCAGCAGTTTTGGAGGGTTTAATGAAAAACTGTTTTTT.

CDR3 region: CASIGGGYEQYF. DNA for the CDR3: TGTGCCAGCATTGGGGGCGGCTACGAGCAGTACTTC. V and J are TRBV6-5 and TRBJ2-7; D might be TRBD1 (6 bases). V was trimmed by 7 bases and J by 3 bases, leaving 10 bases between them. The germline V gene encodes CDR1 MNHEY and CDR2 SVGAGI. The CDR3 is 12 residues long.

The CDR3 loop is CASRLDSQETQYF. The CDR3 region has the DNA TGTGCCAGCAGGCTGGACAGCCAAGAGACCCAGTACTTC. This chain connects TRBV6-5 to TRBJ2-5, with D possibly matching TRBD1 (6 bases). V lost 6 bases to trimming and J lost 1 base, with 9 bases between them. The length of the CDR3 is 13 residues. The V gene's germline CDR1 is MNHEY and CDR2 SVGAGI.

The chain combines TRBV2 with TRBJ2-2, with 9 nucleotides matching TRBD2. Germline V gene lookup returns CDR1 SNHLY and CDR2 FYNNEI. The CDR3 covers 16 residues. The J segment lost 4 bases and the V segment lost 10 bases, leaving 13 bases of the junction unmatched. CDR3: CATGLAPHLGTGELFF. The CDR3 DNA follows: TGTGCCACGGGACTAGCCCCCCATTTGGGCACCGGGGAGCTGTTTTTT.

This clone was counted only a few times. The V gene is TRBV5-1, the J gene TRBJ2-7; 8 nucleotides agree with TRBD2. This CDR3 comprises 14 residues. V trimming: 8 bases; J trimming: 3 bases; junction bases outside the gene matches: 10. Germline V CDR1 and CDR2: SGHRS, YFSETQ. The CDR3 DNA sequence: TGCGCCAGTCACCCGGGGCTAGCGGGCTACGAGCAGTACTTC. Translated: CASHPGLAGYEQYF.

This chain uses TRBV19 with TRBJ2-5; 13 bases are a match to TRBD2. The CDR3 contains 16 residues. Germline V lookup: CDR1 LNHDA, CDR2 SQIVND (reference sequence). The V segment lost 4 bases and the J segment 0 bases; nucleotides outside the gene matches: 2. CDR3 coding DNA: TGTGCCAGTAGTACGGGGACTAGCGGGAACCAAGAGACCCAGTACTTC. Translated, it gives CASSTGTSGNQETQYF.